These 14 T cell receptor beta chains share one sample of origin, sequenced in a study of identical twins. TCRdb itself ran the 5' RACE reads through MiXCR, one entry per CDR3 protein. The sample lists hundreds of thousands of distinct CDR3 sequences; approximately 25% were seen once. Separately, the same data were catalogued under a study of T cells expressing NK-cell markers.

Sequencing was carried out using CD4+ T cells sorted from blood. These receptors were collected from a woman aged 18-30 years in good health.

The V and J genes are TRBV5-6 and TRBJ2-1; D perhaps matches TRBD2 (5 bases). CDR3 size: 14 residues. V dropped 5 bases and J dropped 4 bases, with 13 bases sitting between them. Looked up from germline, CDR1 is SGHDT and CDR2 is YYEEEE. CDR3 in DNA: TGTGCCAGCAGGAGAACTGGCGGGTACAATGAGCAGTTCTTC. It translates to CASRRTGGYNEQFF.

This clonotype was seen more than once but under ten times. The chain links TRBV6-2 or TRBV6-3 to TRBJ2-7; D perhaps matches TRBD2 (7 bases). There are 16 residues in the CDR3. Trimming took off 2 bases at V and 3 bases at J, with 17 bases between the two ends. CDR1 is MNHEY and CDR2 is SVGEGT in the germline V gene. The CDR3 loop reads CASSYATDSGDYEQYF. CDR3 in DNA: TGTGCCAGCAGTTACGCCACGGACAGCGGGGACTACGAGCAGTACTTC.

Only a few counts were recorded for this clonotype. This sequence joins TRBV12-3 or TRBV12-4 and TRBJ1-5; 9 positions match TRBD1. V was clipped by 0 bases and J by 7 bases; unmatched bases: 7. The CDR3 loop spans 16 amino acids. CDR3 loop: CASSLALGTGRQPQHF. CDR3 bases: TGTGCCAGCAGTTTAGCGCTGGGGACAGGGAGGCAGCCCCAGCATTTT.

This clonotype turned up a few times. The chain joins TRBV20-1 to TRBJ1-1; D is unclear. The germline gives CDR1 DFQATT, CDR2 SNEGSKA (reference sequence). CDR3 length: 13 amino acids. Deletions cut 4 bases from V and 0 bases from J, with 9 bases between. The CDR3 loop reads CSAIKDMNTEAFF. CDR3 nucleotides: TGCAGTGCTATTAAAGACATGAACACTGAAGCTTTCTTT.

The CDR3 loop reads CSARTSGSLRQFF. CDR3 bases: TGCAGTGCAAGGACTAGCGGGAGCTTAAGGCAGTTCTTC. The genes are TRBV20-1 and TRBJ2-1, with TRBD2 matching 13 bases. The V gene end was trimmed by 6 bases and the J gene end by 12 bases; junction bases not matched to a gene: 8. CDR3 length equals 13 residues. The germline V gene has CDR1 DFQATT and CDR2 SNEGSKA (reference sequence).

In this sample, this clonotype turned up once. The chain links TRBV6-5 to TRBJ2-7, with no clear D. V was pared by 2 bases and J by 5 bases, with 13 bases between. Germline V gene sequence: CDR1 MNHEY, CDR2 SVGAGI. There are 14 residues in the CDR3. The CDR3 nucleotides read TGTGCCAGCAGTTACAGGGCGCGTCCTAACGAGCAGTACTTC. This translates into CASSYRARPNEQYF.

This sequence joins TRBV12-3 or TRBV12-4 and TRBJ2-5; D remains unclear. This CDR3 has 12 residues. V lost 8 bases, J lost 2 bases, and 9 bases lay in between. CDR3 DNA sequence: TGTGCCAGCGGGTACAATCAAGAGACCCAGTACTTC. This sequence encodes CASGYNQETQYF.

This chain uses TRBV4-3 with TRBJ2-1, with D hard to call. Trimming removed 1 base from V and 5 bases from J, with 6 bases in between. Germline CDR1 is LGHNA and CDR2 is YSLEER. This CDR3 is built from 13 residues. The CDR3, as DNA: TGCGCCAGCAGCCAAGGCTGGAACAATGAGCAGTTCTTC. Its protein product is CASSQGWNNEQFF.

This clonotype was seen just once. The V and J genes are TRBV7-9 and TRBJ1-3; TRBD1 aligns across 7 bases. The V gene's germline CDR1 is SEHNR and CDR2 FQNEAQ (reference sequence). Trimming removed 5 bases from V and 5 bases from J; junction bases left unmatched: 12. This CDR3 spans 16 amino acids. Here the CDR3 DNA reads TGTGCCAGCAGCCAGAGACAGGGCCCTCTTCGAAACACCATATATTTT. Its translation: CASSQRQGPLRNTIYF.

V usage is TRBV12-3 or TRBV12-4 and J usage is TRBJ2-1, with TRBD1 matching over 8 bases. Trimming at V came to 5 bases and at J to 12 bases, leaving 9 bases not matched to a gene. The CDR3 runs 13 residues. The CDR3 region is CASSPFGQGGQFF. CDR3 DNA sequence: TGTGCCAGCAGTCCATTCGGACAGGGCGGGCAGTTCTTC.

The V and J genes are TRBV7-8 and TRBJ1-5; D perhaps matches TRBD1 (6 bases). Trimming took off 4 bases at V and 5 bases at J, with 15 bases between the two ends. Germline V lookup: CDR1 SGHVS, CDR2 FQNEAQ. CDR3 length: 15 residues. The CDR3: CASSWGAGRDQPQHF. Written as DNA, the CDR3 is TGTGCCAGCAGCTGGGGGGCGGGAAGGGATCAGCCCCAGCATTTT.

Of note for this clonotype: This may come from a read error, since a much larger clone is one base off. This sequence joins TRBV5-1 and TRBJ1-6; D gene ambiguous. The germline gives CDR1 SGHRS, CDR2 YFSETQ. CDR3 size: 14 residues. In nucleotides, the CDR3 is TGCACCAGCAGCCGGACGGTAGGAAATTCACCCCTCCACTTT. Amino acids: CTSSRTVGNSPLHF.

This chain connects TRBV12-3 or TRBV12-4 to TRBJ2-1; 7 positions match TRBD2. V was clipped by 5 bases and J by 10 bases; unmatched bases: 11. The CDR3 runs to 14 residues. CDR3 amino acids: CASSRLAPPHEQFF. As DNA, the CDR3 is TGTGCCAGCAGTCGACTAGCCCCCCCACACGAGCAGTTCTTC.

The chain recombines TRBV9 with TRBJ2-3; D is perhaps TRBD2 (5 bases). The germline CDR1 and CDR2 sequences are SGDLS and YYNGEE. The germline V and J ends were trimmed by 2 bases and 2 bases, with 9 bases remaining between them. This CDR3 is built from 14 residues. CDR3 loop: CASSVRTYTDTQYF. CDR3 in DNA: TGTGCCAGCAGCGTGAGGACTTACACAGATACGCAGTATTTT.